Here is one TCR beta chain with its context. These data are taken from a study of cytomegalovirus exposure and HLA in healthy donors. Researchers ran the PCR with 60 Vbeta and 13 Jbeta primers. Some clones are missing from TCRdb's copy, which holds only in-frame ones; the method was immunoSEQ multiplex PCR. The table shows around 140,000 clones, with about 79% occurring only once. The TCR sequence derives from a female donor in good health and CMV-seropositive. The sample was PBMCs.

CDR3 DNA sequence: TGCGCCAGCAGCTTGGACACCCGTGACTATGGCTACACCTTC. Encoded protein: CASSLDTRDYGYTF. The chain employs TRBV5-1 and TRBJ1-2, with D unclear. Trimming stripped 0 bases from V and 3 bases from J, with 9 bases between. This CDR3 is 14 amino acids long. Germline V gives CDR1 SGHRS, CDR2 YFSETQ.